A selection of T cell receptor beta chains follows, all from one sample in a study of shared clonotypes between healthy human individuals. Produced via immunoSEQ multiplex PCR; TCRdb's table is partial and in-frame only. The sample lists 2 million or so clones; about 95% were seen once. Sequencing was performed on naive CD4+ T cells sorted from blood. The receptors shown here come from a man aged 18 to 30 in good health. Both conserved end residues are part of each CDR3. D genes are given only for firm matches. Clone size is shown for a subset of rows, as once, few, many or a class of expanded clone.

d_call	j_call	clone_size	v_call	cdr3_aa	cdr3_nt
.	TRBJ2-2	.	TRBV29-1	CSVEDQFTGELFF	TGCAGCGTTGAAGATCAGTTCACCGGGGAGCTGTTTTTT
.	TRBJ1-1	.	TRBV5-8	CASSFVGVNGEGAFF	TGTGCCAGCAGCTTTGTCGGGGTAAATGGAGAAGGAGCTTTCTTT
TRBD2	TRBJ2-1	once	TRBV5-1	CASSLAKTSGYNEQFF	TGCGCCAGCAGCTTGGCCAAGACTAGCGGATACAATGAGCAGTTCTTC
TRBD1	TRBJ1-5	.	TRBV29-1	CSVLDRVGQPQHF	TGCAGCGTTCTAGACAGGGTTGGGCAGCCCCAGCATTTT
.	TRBJ2-3	.	TRBV28	CAICDSSTDTQYF	TGTGCCATCTGTGACTCTAGCACAGATACGCAGTATTTT
.	TRBJ1-2	.	TRBV28	CASSLGTGANYGYTF	TGTGCCAGCAGTCTAGGGACGGGAGCTAACTATGGCTACACCTTC
.	TRBJ2-3	.	TRBV4-1	CASSQGQATTDTQYF	TGCGCCAGCAGCCAAGGACAGGCTACGACAGATACGCAGTATTTT
TRBD2	TRBJ2-3	.	TRBV4-3	CASSQAVFGSGSWDTQYF	TGCGCCAGCAGCCAAGCCGTTTTCGGTAGCGGGAGTTGGGATACGCAGTATTTT
.	TRBJ2-3	.	TRBV5-4	CASSLTIVPTDTQYF	TGTGCCAGCAGCTTGACAATAGTACCCACAGATACGCAGTATTTT
.	TRBJ2-3	.	TRBV5-1	CASSSGQPAARSTQYF	TGCGCCAGCAGTTCCGGACAGCCAGCTGCGAGGAGTACGCAGTATTTT
.	TRBJ1-1	.	TRBV18	CASSPYKTDTLNTEAFF	TGTGCCAGCTCACCTTATAAAACTGACACCCTGAACACTGAAGCTTTCTTT
TRBD1	TRBJ2-5	.	TRBV10-3	CAIGQVQETQYF	TGTGCCATAGGACAGGTACAAGAGACCCAGTACTTC
TRBD1	TRBJ1-2	.	TRBV30	CAWSVFGNRGSRNYGYTF	TGTGCCTGGAGTGTATTCGGTAACAGGGGGTCGAGAAACTATGGCTACACCTTC
TRBD1	TRBJ2-7	once	TRBV6-6	CASSSDRGGYEQYF	TGTGCCAGCAGCTCTGACAGGGGGGGGTACGAGCAGTACTTC
.	TRBJ2-7	once	TRBV18	CASSPPGQGVRSYEQYF	TGTGCCAGCTCACCACCGGGGCAGGGCGTAAGGTCCTACGAGCAGTACTTC
TRBD1	TRBJ2-7	.	TRBV5-1	CASSSGTGDYEQYF	TGCGCCAGCAGCTCCGGGACAGGGGACTACGAGCAGTACTTC
.	TRBJ1-4	.	TRBV7-2	CASSIRVGERTEKLFF	TGTGCCAGCAGCATTCGCGTTGGGGAAAGGACTGAAAAACTGTTTTTT
TRBD1	TRBJ2-1	.	TRBV7-9	CASSPRGQSYNEQFF	TGTGCCAGCAGCCCCAGGGGGCAATCCTACAATGAGCAGTTCTTC
.	TRBJ1-5	.	TRBV12-5	CASGLVDMAQPQHF	TGTGCTAGTGGTTTGGTGGACATGGCTCAGCCCCAGCATTTT
TRBD2	TRBJ2-7	.	TRBV6-5	CASSKAGAGYEQYF	TGTGCCAGCAGTAAAGCGGGAGCGGGCTACGAGCAGTACTTC
TRBD1	TRBJ2-7	once	TRBV6-1	CASSEDRGKVRNEQYF	TGTGCCAGCAGTGAGGACAGGGGGAAAGTTCGGAACGAGCAGTACTTC
TRBD1	TRBJ1-6	.	TRBV25-1	CASSEWTGSNSPLHF	TGTGCCAGCAGTGAATGGACAGGGTCGAATTCACCCCTCCACTTT
TRBD2	TRBJ2-3	.	TRBV28	CASSSPLASADTQYF	TGTGCCAGCAGTTCACCACTAGCGTCGGCAGATACGCAGTATTTT
TRBD1	TRBJ1-1	.	TRBV5-1	CASSYGTVNTEAFF	TGCGCCAGCAGCTACGGGACAGTGAACACTGAAGCTTTCTTT
TRBD1	TRBJ2-7	.	TRBV18	CASSPGQGRYEQYF	TGTGCCAGCTCTCCGGGACAGGGGCGTTACGAGCAGTACTTC
TRBD1	TRBJ1-4	.	TRBV2	CASSYGTARGATNEKLFF	TGTGCCAGCAGTTACGGGACAGCGAGGGGTGCAACTAATGAAAAACTGTTTTTT
.	TRBJ2-5	.	TRBV10-1	CASSESGQETQYF	TGCGCCAGCAGTGAATCGGGACAAGAGACCCAGTACTTC
TRBD1	TRBJ1-2	.	TRBV28	CASRSGGQEFGIYGYTF	TGTGCCAGCCGTTCGGGGGGACAGGAGTTTGGAATCTATGGCTACACCTTC
.	TRBJ2-3	.	TRBV5-1	CASSPWAGAGTDTQYF	TGCGCCAGCAGCCCGTGGGCAGGGGCCGGCACAGATACGCAGTATTTT
.	TRBJ2-7	.	TRBV4-3	CASSQDRGVFYEQYF	TGCGCCAGCAGCCAAGACAGGGGCGTCTTTTACGAGCAGTACTTC
.	TRBJ2-7	.	TRBV19	CASSSDRSYEQYF	TGTGCCAGTAGTAGTGACAGGTCCTACGAGCAGTACTTC
.	TRBJ1-5	few	TRBV30	CAWSVLSVNKPQHF	TGTGCCTGGAGTGTACTATCGGTCAATAAGCCCCAGCATTTT
.	TRBJ2-5	.	TRBV7-6	CASSLGRGETQYF	TGTGCCAGCAGCTTAGGGCGAGGGGAGACCCAGTACTTC
.	TRBJ2-5	once	TRBV6-1	CASKEETQYF	TGTGCCAGCAAAGAGGAGACCCAGTACTTC
.	TRBJ2-7	.	TRBV18	CASSGGLLFGEQYF	TGTGCCAGCTCAGGGGGACTTTTATTTGGCGAGCAGTACTTC
TRBD1	TRBJ2-7	.	TRBV7-9	CASSLRQGGYEQYF	TGTGCCAGCAGCCTTAGACAGGGTGGCTACGAGCAGTACTTC
.	TRBJ1-2	.	TRBV30	CAWSAWGDKSYYGYTF	TGTGCCTGGAGTGCCTGGGGGGACAAATCCTACTATGGCTACACCTTC
.	TRBJ1-5	once	TRBV4-1	CASSQGPGGYHQPQHF	TGCGCCAGCAGCCAAGGTCCTGGGGGTTATCATCAGCCCCAGCATTTT
.	TRBJ2-5	.	TRBV7-2	CATSTEAQETQYF	TGTGCCACCTCCACAGAAGCCCAAGAGACCCAGTACTTC
.	TRBJ1-5	.	TRBV6-1	CASSERQPQHF	TGTGCCAGCAGTGAGAGGCAGCCCCAGCATTTT
TRBD2	TRBJ2-3	.	TRBV7-6	CASSQRTGTSPDTQYF	TGTGCCAGCAGCCAAAGAACCGGGACTAGCCCAGATACGCAGTATTTT
TRBD2	TRBJ2-3	.	TRBV5-1	CASSFLAGVSPDTQYF	TGCGCCAGCAGCTTCTTAGCGGGAGTCTCCCCAGATACGCAGTATTTT
.	TRBJ1-4	.	TRBV5-1	CASSPGRGPNEKLFF	TGCGCCAGCAGCCCAGGAAGGGGACCTAATGAAAAACTGTTTTTT
TRBD2	TRBJ2-1	.	TRBV6-6	CASSPTGTSGYNEQFF	TGTGCCAGCAGTCCTACCGGGACTAGCGGTTACAATGAGCAGTTCTTC
.	TRBJ1-2	.	TRBV6-5	CASSSRPSGYGYTF	TGTGCCAGCAGTTCACGGCCTAGCGGCTATGGCTACACCTTC